The clone carrying this TCR beta chain was seen more than once but under ten times. The junction departs from the called germline gene at one end, perhaps through a read error. This entry belongs to a study of molecular identifiers for immune sequencing clone quantification. Germline CDR1 is MNHEY and CDR2 is SMNVEV (reference sequence). The CDR3 has 17 amino acids. TCRdb reanalysed the PCR reads using MiXCR and keeps one entry per CDR3 protein. The sample contains tens of thousands of distinct CDR3 sequences, about 19% of which appear only once. Sorting isolated naive CD8 T cells as CD8+CD4-CCR7+CD45RA+ events.

The chain uses TRBV27 and TRBJ2-3; 8 bases map to TRBD2. Sample: naive CD8+ T cells from blood, with Jurkat cell RNA spiked in. Indicated subset: FACS-sorted CD8+CD4-CCR7+CD45RA+ naive T cells. This sequence originates from a human donor in good health. Some libraries in this study had Jurkat cell RNA spiked in. The DNA for the CDR3 is TGTGCCAGCAGTTCGCTTGGGACTAGTTGGAGTACAGATACGCAGTTTTTT. Its protein is CASSSLGTSWSTDTQFF.